This TCR beta chain stems from a study of blood T cell repertoires in COVID-19. About the research overall: The United States, Italy and Spain supplied acute and convalescent COVID-19 samples. Sources were T cells, B-cell-depleted T cells, or PBMCs; the material itself was cDNA or gDNA.

Per the germline V gene, CDR1 is SGHTA and CDR2 is FQGTGA. Germline trimming cut 5 bases from V and 6 bases from J; bases unmatched to any gene: 10. The CDR3 runs 18 residues. In the original processing: Amplification with reference gene primers provided the estimates of nucleated cell counts. Measured with immunoSEQ multiplex PCR; TCRdb has only the in-frame clones, and not every one. That table is the source of V, J and clone size, and D and trimming were worked out from the DNA. Found here are 110,000 to 150,000 clones, roughly 91% of them singletons; the top ten hold 2.5% to 3%. The receptor's source is a man aged 55 to 70 with active or convalescent COVID-19. Sequencing was performed on peripheral blood. V usage is TRBV7-3 and J usage is TRBJ2-2, with 15 positions matching TRBD2. This CDR3 reads CASSLGLAGGVDPGELFF. CDR3 nucleotide sequence: TGTGCCAGCAGCCTCGGACTAGCGGGAGGGGTGGACCCCGGGGAGCTGTTTTTT.